The 17 T cell receptor beta chains below were found in one sample sequenced in a study of control samples from healthy donors and cancer patients. The table came from immunoSEQ multiplex PCR; TCRdb's copy has only in-frame clones and leaves some out. The repertoire has 260,000 or so clones, about 80% of them found once; the top ten carry roughly 13%. Sequenced: PBMCs. The receptors here all came from a woman aged 60 to 75 with lung cancer.

The chain carries TRBV10-3 and TRBJ1-2; D gene ambiguous. Looked up from germline, CDR1 is ENHRY and CDR2 is SYGVKD. V lost 0 bases and J 2 bases, leaving 13 bases between the germline ends. This CDR3 is built from 16 residues. The CDR3 nucleotides are TGTGCCATCAGTGAGTCGATCGGACGGATAAACTATGGCTACACCTTC. It encodes CAISESIGRINYGYTF.

The chain joins TRBV5-5 to TRBJ2-2; D is uncertain. The CDR3 sequence is 14 residues long. With 0 bases removed from V and 3 bases from J, the gap between germline ends came to 6 bases. Germline lookup yields CDR1 SGHKS and CDR2 YYEKEE (reference sequence). The CDR3 reads CASSLDRYTGELFF. In DNA, the CDR3 is TGTGCCAGCAGCTTGGATCGGTACACCGGGGAGCTGTTTTTT. Using reference TRBV5-5 and TRBJ2-2 for the parts outside the CDR3, the full variable domain is DAGVTQSPTHLIKTRGQQVTLRCSPISGHKSVSWYQQVLGQGPQFIFQYYEKEERGRGNFPDRFSARQFPNYSSELNVNALLLGDSALYLCASSLDRYTGELFFGEGSRLTVL.

The chain uses TRBV4-1 and TRBJ2-2; D is uncertain. The CDR3 has 16 residues. Germline CDR1 reads MGHRA; CDR2 reads YSYEKL. V was shortened by 0 bases and J by 1 base, with 9 bases between the two germline ends. The CDR3 reads CASSQDGSGNTGELFF. CDR3 sequence (DNA): TGCGCCAGCAGCCAAGACGGCTCGGGGAACACCGGGGAGCTGTTTTTT.

V and J are TRBV9 and TRBJ1-4; D remains ambiguous. V lost 4 bases and J lost 8, with 15 bases in between. Germline values: CDR1 SGDLS, CDR2 YYNGEE. The CDR3 runs 14 residues. CDR3 DNA: TGTGCCAGCAGCCTACTCCAGGACGGGGAAAAACTGTTTTTT. This sequence encodes CASSLLQDGEKLFF.

V is TRBV18 and J is TRBJ1-3, with D possibly being TRBD1 (6 bases). The length of the CDR3 is 16 residues. Trimming took off 3 bases at V and 0 bases at J, with 12 bases between the two ends. From germline, CDR1 is KGHSH and CDR2 LQKENI. This CDR3 reads CASSPSTGHSGNTIYF. Written as DNA, the CDR3 is TGTGCCAGCTCACCCTCGACAGGACACTCTGGAAACACCATATATTTT. Based on the CDR3 plus reference TRBV18 and TRBJ1-3, the full variable domain is NAGVMQNPRHLVRRRGQEARLRCSPMKGHSHVYWYRQLPEEGLKFMVYLQKENIIDESGMPKERFSAEFPKEGPSILRIQQVVRGDSAAYFCASSPSTGHSGNTIYFGEGSWLTVV.

This clone was counted once. Other nucleotide sequences from this sample produce the same CDR3. The rearrangement joins TRBV7-3 to TRBJ2-5; tentative D call: TRBD1 (6 bases). Germline V gives CDR1 SGHTA, CDR2 FQGTGA. CDR3 length: 13 amino acids. V dropped 2 bases and J dropped 5 bases, with 9 bases sitting between them. The CDR3 sequence: CASSLGGRETQYF. For the CDR3, the DNA is TGTGCCAGCAGCTTAGGGGGCAGGGAGACCCAGTACTTC.

This clone appeared once. The CDR3 is CASSLVARQPQHF. The CDR3 DNA is TGTGCCAGCAGTTTGGTGGCCAGGCAGCCCCAGCATTTT. V gene TRBV27 combines with J gene TRBJ1-5; D gene ambiguous. Trimming took off 3 bases at V and 7 bases at J, with 10 bases between the two ends. This CDR3 spans 13 amino acids. The germline gives CDR1 MNHEY, CDR2 SMNVEV (reference sequence).

Here the CDR3 DNA reads TGTGCCAGCAGCTTGGATCCCAGAGAATATGGCTACACCTTC. This gives the protein CASSLDPREYGYTF. The chain couples TRBV5-6 to TRBJ1-2, with D uncertain. V lost 0 bases and J 5 bases, leaving 11 bases between the germline ends. This CDR3 contains 14 residues. In germline, CDR1 is SGHDT, CDR2 YYEEEE.

V usage is TRBV3-1 (or the pseudogene TRBV3-2) and J usage is TRBJ1-3, with D unresolved. CDR3 length: 16 amino acids. In germline, CDR1 is LGHDT, CDR2 YNNKEL (reference sequence). The V gene lost 1 base and the J gene lost 0 bases, with 10 bases spanning the gap. CDR3 region: CASSQGQGPSGNTIYF. The CDR3, as DNA: TGTGCCAGCAGCCAAGGCCAAGGGCCCTCTGGAAACACCATATATTTT.

The chain couples TRBV3-1 (or the pseudogene TRBV3-2) to TRBJ2-1; 12 nucleotides match TRBD2. From germline, CDR1 is LGHDT and CDR2 YNNKEL (reference sequence). Trimming at V came to 3 bases and at J to 1 base, leaving 1 base not matched to a gene. This CDR3 has 16 amino acids. CDR3 sequence: CASSHTSGRSYNEQFF. Here the CDR3 DNA reads TGTGCCAGCAGCCATACTAGCGGGAGGTCCTACAATGAGCAGTTCTTC.

This chain joins TRBV7-8 and TRBJ1-2, with D uncertain. V was cut by 1 base and J by 8 bases, with 14 bases left in between. Germline V gives CDR1 SGHVS, CDR2 FQNEAQ. The CDR3 totals 14 residues. The CDR3 bases are TGTGCCAGCAGCTTAGGGGGAAGGGATCTAGGCTACACCTTC. The encoded protein is CASSLGGRDLGYTF.

A few counts support this clone. The chain employs TRBV10-3 and TRBJ1-4; D may be TRBD1 (5 bases). V was trimmed by 6 bases and J by 5 bases, leaving 13 bases between them. The CDR3 sequence is 14 residues long. Per germline, CDR1 ENHRY and CDR2 SYGVKD. Written as DNA, the CDR3 is TGTGCCATCAGGGCGGACGGGGGGAATGAAAAACTGTTTTTT. It is translated as CAIRADGGNEKLFF.

The rearrangement joins TRBV6-5 to TRBJ1-1, with D perhaps TRBD1 (6 bases). The CDR3 has 11 residues. Germline V CDR1 and CDR2: MNHEY, SVGAGI. Trimming removed 11 bases at V and 5 bases at J, with 12 bases between. The CDR3: CAAKGVTEAFF. The CDR3 DNA follows: TGTGCCGCCAAGGGGGTAACTGAAGCTTTCTTT.

The chain joins TRBV7-3 to TRBJ2-3; tentative D call: TRBD2 (5 bases). V lost 8 bases, J lost 5 bases, and 14 bases lay in between. There are 13 residues in the CDR3. Germline CDR1 SGHTA, CDR2 FQGTGA. The CDR3 protein is CASGTDWGDTQYF. Here the CDR3 DNA reads TGTGCCAGCGGTACGGACTGGGGAGATACGCAGTATTTT. Full variable domain (remainder filled in from reference TRBV7-3 and TRBJ2-3): GAGVSQTPSNKVTEKGKYVELRCDPISGHTALYWYRQSLGQGPEFLIYFQGTGAADDSGLPNDRFFAVRPEGSVSTLKIQRTERGDSAVYLCASGTDWGDTQYFGPGTRLTVL.

This chain uses TRBV7-6 with TRBJ2-1; 12 nucleotides agree with TRBD2. V was pared by 4 bases and J by 8 bases, with 6 bases of the junction left unmatched. Germline CDR1 reads SGHVS; CDR2 reads FNYEAQ. This CDR3 is built from 15 residues. DNA for the CDR3: TGTGCCAGCAGCTCGACTAGCGGGGGCTTGGATGAGCAGTTCTTC. It encodes CASSSTSGGLDEQFF.

This clone was counted once. The genes are TRBV21-1 and TRBJ2-1; no DNA check was done on the table's D call, TRBD2. TRBV21-1 has pseudogene status. The CDR3 loop spans 13 amino acids. The CDR3, as DNA: TGTGCCAGCAGCAAACGGAGGAGGAATGAGCAGTTCTTC. This sequence encodes CASSKRRRNEQFF.

The genes are TRBV6-6 and TRBJ2-1; D unclear. Deletions cut 0 bases from V and 7 bases from J, with 7 bases between. Germline V lookup: CDR1 MNHNY, CDR2 SVGAGI (reference sequence). CDR3 length equals 13 residues. CDR3 region: CASSYSTSNEQFF. CDR3 DNA sequence: TGTGCCAGCAGTTACTCGACCTCGAATGAGCAGTTCTTC.